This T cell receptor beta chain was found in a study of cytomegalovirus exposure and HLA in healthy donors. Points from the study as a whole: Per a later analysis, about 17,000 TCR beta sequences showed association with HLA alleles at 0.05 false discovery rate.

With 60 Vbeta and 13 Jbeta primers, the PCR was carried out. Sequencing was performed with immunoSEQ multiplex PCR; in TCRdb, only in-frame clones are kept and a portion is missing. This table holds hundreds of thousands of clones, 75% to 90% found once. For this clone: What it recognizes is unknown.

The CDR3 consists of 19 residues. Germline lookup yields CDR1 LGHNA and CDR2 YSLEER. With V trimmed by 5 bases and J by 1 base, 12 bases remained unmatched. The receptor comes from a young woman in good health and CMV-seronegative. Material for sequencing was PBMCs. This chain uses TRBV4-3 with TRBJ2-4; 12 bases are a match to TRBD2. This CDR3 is CASSKWTSGIGGAKNIQYF. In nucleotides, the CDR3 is TGCGCCAGCAGCAAGTGGACTAGCGGGATTGGTGGGGCCAAAAACATTCAGTACTTC.